Below are 27 T cell receptor beta chains sequenced from a single sample in a study of blood T cells in healthy people across ages (dated by TCRdb to the mid-2010s). Library preparation was by 5' RACE. Sequencer: Illumina HiSeq 2500. A second 7 to 11 cycle PCR used a sample-barcoded 5' primer and a J-beta primer mix. Using fastp at Q25 and MiXCR, TCRdb reprocessed the public reads and kept productive beta chains. A single entry per CDR3 protein holds the most common genes and DNA from its merged rows. This sample gives 700,000 or so distinct CDR3 sequences in total; over 20% of them show up just once. Jointly, the top ten make up roughly 22% of the sample. The specimen sequenced was blood. These TCRs come from a man aged 70 or older in good health.

This clonotype was recorded a few times. The chain employs TRBV3-1 and TRBJ1-2, with 8 bases aligning to TRBD1. Trimming at V came to 4 bases and at J to 7 bases, leaving 8 bases not matched to a gene. The CDR3 is 14 amino acids. Germline V gene sequence: CDR1 LGHDT, CDR2 YNNKEL (reference sequence). The CDR3, as DNA: TGTGCCAGCAGCCCCGGACAGGGAGGCAGTGGCTACACCTTC. This sequence encodes CASSPGQGGSGYTF. The full variable domain, in which reference TRBV3-1 and TRBJ1-2 provide the parts outside the CDR3, is DTAVSQTPKYLVTQMGNDKSIKCEQNLGHDTMYWYKQDSKKFLKIMFSYNNKELIINETVPNRFSPKSPDKAHLNLHINSLELGDSAVYFCASSPGQGGSGYTFGSGTRLTVV.

This clonotype has only a few counts. J is TRBJ2-5 and V is TRBV15; TRBD2 aligns across 8 bases. The germline V gene encodes CDR1 LNHNV and CDR2 YYDKDF (reference sequence). J gave up 5 bases and V 0 bases, and 5 bases lay outside the gene matches. This CDR3 has 15 residues. Here the CDR3 DNA reads TGTGCCACCAGCAGAGATCTAAGCGGGGGCGAGACCCAGTACTTC. Its translation: CATSRDLSGGETQYF. Full variable domain (remainder filled in from reference TRBV15 and TRBJ2-5): DAMVIQNPRYQVTQFGKPVTLSCSQTLNHNVMYWYQQKSSQAPKLLFHYYDKDFNNEADTPDNFQSRRPNTSFCFLDIRSPGLGDTAMYLCATSRDLSGGETQYFGPGTRLLVL.

This chain links TRBV29-1 with TRBJ2-7; D assignment may be TRBD1 or TRBD2 (5 bases each). The CDR3 covers 11 residues. From germline, CDR1 is SQVTM and CDR2 ANQGSEA. V gave up 3 bases and J gave up 5 bases, with 8 bases separating them. DNA for the CDR3: TGCAGCGTTGAGGGGCGGGACGAGCAGTACTTC. As protein: CSVEGRDEQYF.

The J gene is TRBJ1-2, the V gene TRBV20-1; 7 bases align to TRBD1. This CDR3 is built from 12 residues. Germline CDR1 and CDR2: DFQATT and SNEGSKA (reference sequence). Germline trimming cut 7 bases from V and 4 bases from J; bases unmatched to any gene: 6. The CDR3 nucleotides are TGCAGTGAGGGGACAGAACGCTATGGCTACACCTTC. Its translation is CSEGTERYGYTF.

This clonotype was picked up a small number of times. CDR3 loop: CASSLVVTSESYEQYF. Written as DNA, the CDR3 is TGCGCCAGCAGCTTGGTCGTGACTAGCGAATCCTACGAGCAGTACTTC. The genes are TRBV5-1 and TRBJ2-7, with 8 bases lining up with TRBD2. Per germline, CDR1 SGHRS and CDR2 YFSETQ. J was trimmed by 1 base and V by 0 bases; bases with no gene match: 6. CDR3 length: 16 amino acids.

V and J are TRBV20-1 and TRBJ2-3, with 8 bases that match TRBD2. The CDR3 has 13 amino acids. Germline V gives CDR1 DFQATT, CDR2 SNEGSKA (reference sequence). J gave up 5 bases and V 6 bases, and 7 bases lay outside the gene matches. This CDR3 reads CSAIGLARDTQYF. In DNA, the CDR3 is TGCAGTGCCATCGGACTAGCCAGAGATACGCAGTATTTT.

This clonotype was seen a handful of times. The chain recombines TRBV4-3 with TRBJ2-3; D unresolved. CDR1 is LGHNA and CDR2 is YSLEER in the germline V gene. There are 15 residues in the CDR3. V gave up 0 bases and J gave up 3 bases, with 10 bases separating them. CDR3 residues: CASSQETEGTDTQYF. In DNA form, the CDR3 reads TGCGCCAGCAGCCAAGAGACGGAAGGGACAGATACGCAGTATTTT.

This clonotype turned up a few times. This sequence joins TRBV11-2 and TRBJ1-1; 8 nucleotides align to TRBD1. Germline trimming cut 5 bases from V and 5 bases from J; bases unmatched to any gene: 7. This CDR3 region has 14 residues. CDR1 and CDR2 (germline): SGHAT, FQNNGV. The CDR3 nucleotides read TGTGCCAGCAGCAGGGGACAGGCCGTTACTGAAGCTTTCTTT. This codes for CASSRGQAVTEAFF.

This clonotype has a handful of counts. This rearrangement joins TRBV28 to TRBJ1-2, with 7 bases fitting TRBD1. Germline CDR1 and CDR2: MDHEN and SYDVKM. The CDR3 has 16 residues. Germline trimming cut 5 bases from V and 4 bases from J; bases unmatched to any gene: 13. CDR3 in amino acids: CASSPPAGGSPYGYTF. The CDR3 DNA follows: TGTGCCAGCAGTCCCCCGGCAGGGGGATCTCCCTATGGCTACACCTTC.

This clonotype was seen more than once but under ten times. This may come from a read error, since a much larger clone is one base off. The V call is TRBV28, the J call TRBJ1-4; D gene unclear. CDR1 and CDR2 (germline): MDHEN, SYDVKM. Trimming took 2 bases from V and 8 from J, leaving 12 bases between them. This CDR3 comprises 14 residues. The CDR3 spells CASSLRRVWEKLFF. CDR3 nucleotide sequence: TGTGCCAGCAGTTTAAGGCGGGTTTGGGAAAAACTGTTTTTT.

This clonotype has a handful of counts. This chain joins TRBV7-3 and TRBJ2-1; D is unclear. CDR1 SGHTA and CDR2 FQGTGA come from the germline V gene. The CDR3 is made up of 15 amino acids. With 2 bases removed from V and 0 bases from J, the gap between germline ends came to 8 bases. The CDR3 DNA follows: TGTGCCAGCAGCTTAGCCCCGAGCTCCTACAATGAGCAGTTCTTC. Protein product: CASSLAPSSYNEQFF.

The chain uses TRBV11-3 and TRBJ1-1; 7 nucleotides align to TRBD1. Germline CDR1 and CDR2: SGHNT and YENEEA. The CDR3 runs 14 residues. Trimming at V came to 1 base and at J to 12 bases, leaving 11 bases not matched to a gene. The chain's CDR3 is CASSLASGTDRTFF. The CDR3 bases are TGTGCCAGCAGCTTAGCTTCCGGGACAGATCGAACTTTCTTT.

This clonotype was seen a few times. This chain links TRBV18 with TRBJ2-2, with a tentative D call TRBD1 (5 bases). CDR1 and CDR2 (germline): KGHSH, LQKENI. The germline V and J ends were trimmed by 1 base and 1 base, with 13 bases remaining between them. CDR3 length equals 17 residues. CDR3 sequence: CASSPQFPRENTGELFF. DNA of the CDR3: TGTGCCAGCTCACCACAGTTTCCCAGGGAGAACACCGGGGAGCTGTTTTTT.

The V and J genes are TRBV29-1 and TRBJ2-5, with 8 bases matching TRBD2. The J call could be wrong; TRBJ2-7 is a better fit for the DNA end. Germline CDR1 is SQVTM and CDR2 is ANQGSEA. The CDR3 consists of 13 residues. CDR3 nucleotide sequence: TGCAGCGTTGGAGTAGCGGGGAACCACGAGCAGTACTTC. Amino acid sequence: CSVGVAGNHEQYF.

This clonotype was seen only a few times. This sequence joins TRBV27 and TRBJ2-7; TRBD2 aligns across 9 bases. The V and J ends lost 5 bases and 5 bases, in that order; junction bases with no gene match: 10. CDR1 and CDR2 (germline): MNHEY, SMNVEV (reference sequence). CDR3 length equals 15 residues. The CDR3 DNA sequence: TGTGCCAGCAGTATCGCCGGGACTAGCATCCACGAGCAGTACGTC. Residues: CASSIAGTSIHEQYV.

The rearrangement links TRBV4-3 to TRBJ2-3; no reliable D call. V lost 1 base and J 2 bases, leaving 10 bases between the germline ends. The CDR3 contains 15 residues. The germline gives CDR1 LGHNA, CDR2 YSLEER. The CDR3 region is CASSQASGYTDTQYF. The CDR3 nucleotides are TGCGCCAGCAGCCAAGCTTCCGGTTACACAGATACGCAGTATTTT.

The chain joins TRBV12-3 or TRBV12-4 to TRBJ1-5; a possible D gene is TRBD1 (5 bases). The ends were cut back, 6 bases at V and 2 bases at J, with 17 bases in the middle. This CDR3 contains 16 residues. This chain's CDR3 is CASRPGGGLGNQPQHF. The CDR3 nucleotides are TGTGCCAGCAGGCCCGGGGGGGGACTGGGCAATCAGCCCCAGCATTTT.

The chain recombines TRBV9 with TRBJ1-5; TRBD1 matches 8 bases. V lost 4 bases, J lost 3 bases, and 6 bases stayed unmatched. Germline CDR1 is SGDLS and CDR2 is YYNGEE. The CDR3 is 15 amino acids. The CDR3 bases are TGTGCCAGCAGCTCCGGGACAGGACTCAATCAGCCCCAGCATTTT. Its translation: CASSSGTGLNQPQHF.

The table lists this clonotype with a few counts. The rearrangement uses TRBV3-1 and TRBJ2-3, with D possibly matching TRBD2 (8 bases). Deletions cut 1 base from V and 8 bases from J, with 16 bases between. Germline V gives CDR1 LGHDT, CDR2 YNNKEL (reference sequence). This CDR3 region has 15 residues. This chain's CDR3 is CASSQAGGLVGTQYF. The DNA of the CDR3 is TGTGCCAGCAGCCAAGCAGGGGGACTAGTTGGTACGCAGTATTTT.

The chain combines TRBV7-2 with TRBJ2-2; TRBD1 agrees at 8 bases. V gave up 6 bases and J gave up 3 bases; unmatched junction bases: 6. CDR3 length: 15 residues. CDR1 is SGHTA and CDR2 is FQGNSA in the germline V gene. In DNA, the CDR3 is TGTGCCAGCAGTTCCAGGGGGCCGGACACCGGGGAGCTGTTTTTT. It is translated as CASSSRGPDTGELFF.

In its sample, this clonotype was seen a few times. The V call is TRBV11-2, the J call TRBJ2-5; D call uncertain. The last part of the DNA fits TRBJ2-1 better; the J call may be wrong. The CDR3 length is 11 residues. Germline V gene data show CDR1 as SGHAT and CDR2 as FQNNGV. The CDR3 bases are TGTGCCAGCAGCTTAGATCAGAGGCAGTTCTTC. It translates to CASSLDQRQFF.

The J gene is TRBJ2-7, the V gene TRBV20-1; 7 bases agree with TRBD2. This CDR3 spans 15 amino acids. Germline V gives CDR1 DFQATT, CDR2 SNEGSKA (reference sequence). J lost 1 base, V lost 0 bases, and 6 bases had no gene match. The CDR3 DNA sequence: TGCAGTGCTAGAGACCTAGCGGTCCTTTCCTACGAGCAGTACTTC. Its translation is CSARDLAVLSYEQYF.

This clonotype has just one count. The CDR3, as DNA: TGTGCCAGCAGCGACAGTCCCTTCTATGGCTACACCTTC. This sequence encodes CASSDSPFYGYTF. The gene calls are TRBV12-3 or TRBV12-4 and TRBJ1-2; perhaps TRBD1 as D (5 bases). With 6 bases removed from V and 4 bases from J, the gap between germline ends came to 12 bases. The CDR3 consists of 13 residues.

This chain joins TRBV7-2 and TRBJ2-7; 8 positions match TRBD1. Germline loops: CDR1 SGHTA, CDR2 FQGNSA. The CDR3 runs to 13 residues. Germline trimming cut 7 bases from V and 3 bases from J; bases unmatched to any gene: 5. CDR3 nucleotide sequence: TGTGCCAGCACAATGACAGGGGACTACGAGCAGTACTTC. Protein sequence: CASTMTGDYEQYF. The full variable domain, with the rest looked up from reference TRBV7-2 and TRBJ2-7, is GAGVSQSPSNKVTEKGKDVELRCDPISGHTALYWYRQSLGQGLEFLIYFQGNSAPDKSGLPSDRFSAERTGGSVSTLTIQRTQQEDSAVYLCASTMTGDYEQYFGPGTRLTVT.

This rearrangement joins TRBV3-1 to TRBJ1-5, with D unclear. Germline V lookup: CDR1 LGHDT, CDR2 YNNKEL (reference sequence). The germline V and J ends were trimmed by 4 bases and 3 bases, with 7 bases remaining between them. The CDR3 covers 13 residues. DNA for the CDR3: TGTGCCAGCAGCCCGCAGGCCAATCAGCCCCAGCATTTT. This codes for CASSPQANQPQHF.

In this sample, this clonotype turned up many times. V is TRBV20-1 and J is TRBJ1-6; D remains ambiguous. The germline V and J ends were trimmed by 1 base and 5 bases, with 15 bases remaining between them. The CDR3 spans 16 residues. Germline V gene sequence: CDR1 DFQATT, CDR2 SNEGSKA (reference sequence). DNA of the CDR3: TGCAGTGCTAGAGTCACCAGGAATTTACATAATTCACCCCTCCACTTT. Its translation: CSARVTRNLHNSPLHF.

The V gene is TRBV20-1, the J gene TRBJ1-1; 9 bases line up with TRBD1. CDR1 and CDR2 (germline): DFQATT, SNEGSKA (reference sequence). V shed 3 bases, J shed 8 bases, and the junction held 13 bases outside the gene matches. The CDR3 spans 15 residues. The CDR3 nucleotides are TGCAGTGCTAGGGCCGTTAGGACAGGGGACAAAGAAGCTTTCTTT. It specifies CSARAVRTGDKEAFF.